The 5 T cell receptor beta chains below were found in one sample sequenced in a study of T cell repertoires in cytomegalovirus infection. TCRdb independently ran MiXCR on the reads; one entry per CDR3 protein. The sample includes 300,000 to 400,000 distinct CDR3 sequences, about 27% seen only once; the top ten take approximately 20%. Antigens for these TCRs are unknown. The starting material was cultured PBMCs, obtained from culture after CMV antigen stimulation. The receptor set was obtained from a human donor in good health (CMV status not recorded). Some clones in this sample may be carry-over from other donors' samples.

The V and J genes are TRBV5-4 and TRBJ2-3, with TRBD2 identical over 12 bases. CDR1 is SGHNT, CDR2 YYREEE, per germline (reference sequence). V trimming: 6 bases; J trimming: 5 bases; junction bases outside the gene matches: 13. The CDR3 is 17 amino acids. CDR3 protein: CASTTGLAGPRGDTQYF. Here the CDR3 DNA reads TGTGCCAGCACCACCGGACTAGCGGGGCCCCGGGGAGATACGCAGTATTTT.

This clonotype was counted only a few times. In DNA, the CDR3 is TGTGCCAGCAGTTTTAGTTCGGGCGGCTACGAGCAGTACTTC. This sequence encodes CASSFSSGGYEQYF. The chain links TRBV27 to TRBJ2-7; D uncertain. V was cut by 3 bases and J by 3 bases, with 12 bases left in between. CDR1 and CDR2 (germline): MNHEY, SMNVEV (reference sequence). The CDR3 totals 14 residues.

This clonotype was recorded many times. This chain uses TRBV7-9 with TRBJ2-7; 9 positions match TRBD2. This CDR3 has 17 amino acids. From germline, CDR1 is SEHNR and CDR2 FQNEAQ (reference sequence). Trimming at V came to 3 bases and at J to 3 bases, leaving 12 bases not matched to a gene. The CDR3, as DNA: TGTGCCAGCAGCTTGATGTTTAGCGGGGGAACAAGCTACGAGCAGTACTTC. This codes for CASSLMFSGGTSYEQYF. Using reference TRBV7-9 and TRBJ2-7 for the parts outside the CDR3, the full variable domain is DTGVSQNPRHKITKRGQNVTFRCDPISEHNRLYWYRQTLGQGPEFLTYFQNEAQLEKSRLLSDRFSAERPKGSFSTLEIQRTEQGDSAMYLCASSLMFSGGTSYEQYFGPGTRLTVT.

The V and J genes are TRBV28 and TRBJ2-4, with TRBD1 matching over 9 bases. This CDR3 contains 14 residues. Germline assignment: CDR1 MDHEN and CDR2 SYDVKM. The V gene end was trimmed by 7 bases and the J gene end by 7 bases; junction bases not matched to a gene: 8. The CDR3 here is CASNNRGLGNIQYF. CDR3 bases: TGTGCCAGCAACAACAGGGGGCTTGGTAACATTCAGTACTTC.

The table lists this clonotype with a count of one. V is TRBV18 and J is TRBJ2-3; tentatively, D is TRBD1 (6 bases). Trimming pared 2 bases from V and 4 bases from J, leaving 13 bases between. Germline V gene lookup returns CDR1 KGHSH and CDR2 LQKENI. This CDR3 contains 15 residues. The CDR3 loop reads CASSPRAGVADTQYF. The CDR3 nucleotides are TGTGCCAGCTCACCAAGGGCAGGGGTCGCAGATACGCAGTATTTT.